This entry concerns a single TCR beta chain. Its antigen remains unknown. CDR1 is SGDLS, CDR2 YYNGEE, per germline. The CDR3 extends over 17 amino acids. V was cut by 4 bases and J by 0 bases, with 19 bases left in between. Profiled with immunoSEQ multiplex PCR; TCRdb holds only in-frame clones, not every one. Among over 25,000 clones, about 85% were seen once, and the ten largest hold about 50%. This entry is derived from a study of OX40 agonist ivuxolimab in advanced cancers. Study at large: Dose-escalation cases comprised hepatocellular carcinoma, melanoma, renal cell or head and neck cancer. Broader study findings: Among some nonresponders, normalized T-cell clonal expansion was also low.

This TCR was recovered from an adult with an advanced solid tumor such as melanoma, head and neck, liver or kidney cancer. The sequenced sample was CD4+ or CD8+ T cells sorted from blood, obtained in a trial of the OX40 agonist ivuxolimab. V and J are TRBV9 and TRBJ2-5; TRBD2 is a possible D gene (6 bases). The CDR3 reads CASSSGRDSTYQETQYF. The DNA for the CDR3 is TGTGCCAGCAGCTCTGGTCGGGACTCGACGTACCAAGAGACCCAGTACTTC.